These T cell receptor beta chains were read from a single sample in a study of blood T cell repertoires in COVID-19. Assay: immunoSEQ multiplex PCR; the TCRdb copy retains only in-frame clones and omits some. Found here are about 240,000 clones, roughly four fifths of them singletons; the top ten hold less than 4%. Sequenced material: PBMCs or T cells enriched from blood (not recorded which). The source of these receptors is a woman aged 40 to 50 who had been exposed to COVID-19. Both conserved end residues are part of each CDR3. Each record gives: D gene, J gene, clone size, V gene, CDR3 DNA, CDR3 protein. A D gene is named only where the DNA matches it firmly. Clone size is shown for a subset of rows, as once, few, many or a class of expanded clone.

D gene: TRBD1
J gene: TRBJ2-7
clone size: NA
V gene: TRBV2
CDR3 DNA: TGTGCCAGCAGGCGACAGGGCTCCCTTTACGAGCAGTACTTC
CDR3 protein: CASRRQGSLYEQYF

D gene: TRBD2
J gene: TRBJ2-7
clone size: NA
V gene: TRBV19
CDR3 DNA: TGTGCCAGTAAAGTTCGAGTAGGAGCGGGGGGCCCGTACGAGCAGTACTTC
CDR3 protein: CASKVRVGAGGPYEQYF

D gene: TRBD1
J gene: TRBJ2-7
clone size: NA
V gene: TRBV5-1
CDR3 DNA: TGCGCCAGCAGCTTGGCCCGGACAGGGGGCGACCCTAGCGAGCAGTACTTC
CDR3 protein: CASSLARTGGDPSEQYF

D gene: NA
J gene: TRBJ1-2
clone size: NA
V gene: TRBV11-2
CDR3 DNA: TGTGCCAGCAGCCCCTCCTTATCACCACTATCTAACTATGGCTACACCTTC
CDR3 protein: CASSPSLSPLSNYGYTF

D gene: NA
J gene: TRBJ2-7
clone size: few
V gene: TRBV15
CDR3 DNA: TGTGCCACCAGCGGGATAGACAGGATCGCGTCCTACGAGCAGTACTTC
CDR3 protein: CATSGIDRIASYEQYF

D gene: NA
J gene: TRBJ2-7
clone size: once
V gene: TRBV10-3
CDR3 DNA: TGTGCCATCAGTGACAGGCGCTACGAGCAGTACTTC
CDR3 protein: CAISDRRYEQYF

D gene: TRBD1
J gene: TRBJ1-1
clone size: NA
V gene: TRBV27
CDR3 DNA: TGTGCCAGCAAGGACAGGGGGCTAACTGAAGCTTTCTTT
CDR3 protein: CASKDRGLTEAFF

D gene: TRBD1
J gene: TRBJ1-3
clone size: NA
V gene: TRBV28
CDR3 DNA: TGTGCCAGCAGTTTTTCCTCAGGGGGCCCTGGAAACACCATATATTTT
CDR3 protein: CASSFSSGGPGNTIYF

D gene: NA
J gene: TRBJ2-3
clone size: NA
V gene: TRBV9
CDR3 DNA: TGTGCCAGCACCGGATGGGGGACAAACACAGATACGCAGTATTTT
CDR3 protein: CASTGWGTNTDTQYF

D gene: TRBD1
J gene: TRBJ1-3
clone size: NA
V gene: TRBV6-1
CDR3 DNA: TGTGCCAGCAGTCAAGGGACAGGATACTCTGGAAACACCATATATTTT
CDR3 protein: CASSQGTGYSGNTIYF

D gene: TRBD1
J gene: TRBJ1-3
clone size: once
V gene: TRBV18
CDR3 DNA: TGTGCCAGCTCTCAACAGGGGGTAGGCGCCATATATTTT
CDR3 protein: CASSQQGVGAIYF

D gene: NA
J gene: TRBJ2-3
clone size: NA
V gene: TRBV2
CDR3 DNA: TGTGCCAGCAGGTGGATGGGGGGTGAAACAGATACGCAGTATTTT
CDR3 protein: CASRWMGGETDTQYF

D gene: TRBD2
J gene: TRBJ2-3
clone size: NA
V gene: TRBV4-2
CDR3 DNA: TGTGCCAGCAGCCAAGTTCCTAGCGGGGGGAGAGATACGCAGTATTTT
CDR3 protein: CASSQVPSGGRDTQYF

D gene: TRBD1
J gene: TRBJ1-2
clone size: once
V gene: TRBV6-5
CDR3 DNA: TGTGCCAGCACCAGGACAGGGGGTGGCTACACCTTC
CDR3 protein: CASTRTGGGYTF

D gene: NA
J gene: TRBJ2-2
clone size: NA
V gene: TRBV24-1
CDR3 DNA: TGTGCCACCAGTGATTCACAGGGAAGGTTCACCGGGGAGCTGTTTTTT
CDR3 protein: CATSDSQGRFTGELFF

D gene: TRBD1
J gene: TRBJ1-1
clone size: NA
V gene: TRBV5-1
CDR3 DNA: TGCGCCAGCAGGGTCCAGGGGGACACTGAAGCTTTCTTT
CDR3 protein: CASRVQGDTEAFF

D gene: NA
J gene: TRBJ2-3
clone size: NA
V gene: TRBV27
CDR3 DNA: TGTGCCAGCAGGGCCTCGGACTACTATACGCAGTATTTT
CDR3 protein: CASRASDYYTQYF

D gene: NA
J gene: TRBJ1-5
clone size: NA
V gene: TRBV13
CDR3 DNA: TGTGCCAGCAGCCTCAGACTGATGAATCAGCCCCAGCATTTT
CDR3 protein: CASSLRLMNQPQHF

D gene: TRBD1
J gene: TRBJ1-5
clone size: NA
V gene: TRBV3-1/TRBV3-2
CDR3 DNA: TGTGCCAGCAGCCAAGGTCGACAGGGGCGCAATCAGCCCCAGCATTTT
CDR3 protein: CASSQGRQGRNQPQHF

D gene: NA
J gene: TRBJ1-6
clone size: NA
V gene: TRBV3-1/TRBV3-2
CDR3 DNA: TGTGCCAGCAGCCAGCACTCCGGTGGTTCACCCCTCCACTTT
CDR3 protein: CASSQHSGGSPLHF

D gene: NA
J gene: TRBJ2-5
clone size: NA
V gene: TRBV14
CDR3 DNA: TGTGCCAGCAGCGGGAGCGCCGTTATGCCCCAAGAGACCCAGTACTTC
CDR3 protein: CASSGSAVMPQETQYF

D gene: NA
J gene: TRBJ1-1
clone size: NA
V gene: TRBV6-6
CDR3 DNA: TGTGCCAGCAGCAATTCGCAGGGCCCGGGCACTGAAGCTTTCTTT
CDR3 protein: CASSNSQGPGTEAFF

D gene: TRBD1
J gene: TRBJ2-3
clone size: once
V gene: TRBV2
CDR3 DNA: TGTGCCAGCAGTTTGGACAGGGGGCCCGATACGCAGTATTTT
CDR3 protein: CASSLDRGPDTQYF

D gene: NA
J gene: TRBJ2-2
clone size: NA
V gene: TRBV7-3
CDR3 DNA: TGTGCCAGCAGCCCTCCCGGGACATCCTTGACCGGGGAGCTGTTTTTT
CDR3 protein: CASSPPGTSLTGELFF

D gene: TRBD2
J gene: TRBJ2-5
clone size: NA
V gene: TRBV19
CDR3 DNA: TGTGCCAGTAGTCAAAGGTCTAGCGGGGGTCGGGAGACCCAGTACTTC
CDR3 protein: CASSQRSSGGRETQYF

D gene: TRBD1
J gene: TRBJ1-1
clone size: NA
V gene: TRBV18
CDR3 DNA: TGTGCCAGCTCGGATAGGACAGGGGGCCGCAACACTGAAGCTTTCTTT
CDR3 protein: CASSDRTGGRNTEAFF

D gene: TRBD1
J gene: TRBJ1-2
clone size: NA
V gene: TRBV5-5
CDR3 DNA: TGTGCCAGCAGCCCGGAGCCAGGGGGCGGCTATGGCTACACCTTC
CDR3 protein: CASSPEPGGGYGYTF

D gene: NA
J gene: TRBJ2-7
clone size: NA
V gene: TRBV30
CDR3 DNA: TGTGCCTGCCGGGACATCTCCTACGAGCAGTACTTC
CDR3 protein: CACRDISYEQYF

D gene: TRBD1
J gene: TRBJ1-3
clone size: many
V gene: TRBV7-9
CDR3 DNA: TGTGCCAGCAGCCTGGGACAGGGTGGAAACACCATATATTTT
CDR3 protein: CASSLGQGGNTIYF

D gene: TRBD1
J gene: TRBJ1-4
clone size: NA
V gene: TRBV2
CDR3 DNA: TGTGCCAGCAGTGTTCAGGGGGCAACTAATGAAAAACTGTTTTTT
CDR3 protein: CASSVQGATNEKLFF

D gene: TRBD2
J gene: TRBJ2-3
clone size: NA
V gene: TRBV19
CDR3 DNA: TGTGCCACCCGACTAGCGGGGGGGCGCACAGATACGCAGTATTTT
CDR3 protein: CATRLAGGRTDTQYF

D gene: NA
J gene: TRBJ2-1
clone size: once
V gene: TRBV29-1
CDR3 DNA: TGCAGCGTTGAAGTTCTTGGGAGCTACAATGAGCAGTTCTTC
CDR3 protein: CSVEVLGSYNEQFF

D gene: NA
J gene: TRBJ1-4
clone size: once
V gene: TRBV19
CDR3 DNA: TGTGCCAGTAGTATCGGAGGGAGCGGTGAAAAACTGTTTTTT
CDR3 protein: CASSIGGSGEKLFF

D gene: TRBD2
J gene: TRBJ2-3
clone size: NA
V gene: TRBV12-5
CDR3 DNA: TGTGCTAGTGGTTTGGGACTAGCGGCGAACACAGATACGCAGTATTTT
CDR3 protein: CASGLGLAANTDTQYF

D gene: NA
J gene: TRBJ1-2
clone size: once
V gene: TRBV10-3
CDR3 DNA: TGTGCCATCAGTGAGCCACAAGCGGGGAGGGCTAACTATGGCTACACCTTC
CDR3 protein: CAISEPQAGRANYGYTF

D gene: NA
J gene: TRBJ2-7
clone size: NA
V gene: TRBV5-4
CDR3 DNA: TGTGCCAGCAGCGCGGACAGCTACGAGCAGTACTTC
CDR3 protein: CASSADSYEQYF

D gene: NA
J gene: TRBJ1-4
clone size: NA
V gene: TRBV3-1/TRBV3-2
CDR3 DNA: TGTGCCAGCAGCCCGAGAAGGACTGCAACTAATGAAAAACTGTTTTTT
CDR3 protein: CASSPRRTATNEKLFF

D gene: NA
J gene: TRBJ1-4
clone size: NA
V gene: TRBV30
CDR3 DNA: TGTGCCTGGAGTGTACAGGGCGGTGAAAAACTGTTTTTT
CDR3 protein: CAWSVQGGEKLFF

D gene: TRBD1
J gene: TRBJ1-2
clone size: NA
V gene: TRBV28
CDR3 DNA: TGTGCCAGCAGTTTAGCAGGGGGCTTTTTTGGCTACACCTTC
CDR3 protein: CASSLAGGFFGYTF

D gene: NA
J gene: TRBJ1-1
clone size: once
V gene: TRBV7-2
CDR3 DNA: TGTGCCAGCAGCTTAGTTGCCAGTGACACTGAAGCTTTCTTT
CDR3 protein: CASSLVASDTEAFF

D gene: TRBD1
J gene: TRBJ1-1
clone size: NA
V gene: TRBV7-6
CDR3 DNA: TGTGCCAGCAGCTTAGTGGCGACAGGGGGCCTGGGTGGGGCTGAAGCTTTCTTT
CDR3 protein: CASSLVATGGLGGAEAFF

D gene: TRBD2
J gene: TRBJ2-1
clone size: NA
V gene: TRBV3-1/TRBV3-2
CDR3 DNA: TGTGCCAGCAGCCAAGGGGCGGGGGGGCACAATGAGCAGTTCTTC
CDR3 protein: CASSQGAGGHNEQFF

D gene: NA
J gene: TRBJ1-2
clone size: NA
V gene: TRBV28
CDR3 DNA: TGTGCCAGCACCTCTAACTATGGCTACACCTTC
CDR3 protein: CASTSNYGYTF

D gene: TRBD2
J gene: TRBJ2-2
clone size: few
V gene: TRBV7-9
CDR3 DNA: TGTGCCAGCAGCTTAGTGGGACTAGTTATCGGGGAGCTGTTTTTT
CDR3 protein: CASSLVGLVIGELFF

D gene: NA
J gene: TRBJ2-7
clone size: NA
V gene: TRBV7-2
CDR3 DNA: TGTGCCAGCAGCTTCACAGGGACGGGGGAGCAGTACTTC
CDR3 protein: CASSFTGTGEQYF

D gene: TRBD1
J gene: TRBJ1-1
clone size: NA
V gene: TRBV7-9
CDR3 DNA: TGTGCCAGCAGCCGACTCCGGACAGGAACTCTGAACACTGAAGCTTTCTTT
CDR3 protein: CASSRLRTGTLNTEAFF

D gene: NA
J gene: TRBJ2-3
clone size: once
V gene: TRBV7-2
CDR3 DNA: TGTGCCAGCAGCCGGGGGTGGGGCACAGATACGCAGTATTTT
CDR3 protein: CASSRGWGTDTQYF

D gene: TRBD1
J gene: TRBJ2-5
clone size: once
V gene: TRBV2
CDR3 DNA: TGTGCCAGAGGTACGACCGGGACAGGGGATCGCGAGACCCAGTACTTC
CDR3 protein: CARGTTGTGDRETQYF

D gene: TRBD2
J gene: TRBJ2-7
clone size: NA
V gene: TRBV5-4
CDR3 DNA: TGTGCCACACAAGCTGGGACTACGTACGAGCAGTACTTC
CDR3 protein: CATQAGTTYEQYF

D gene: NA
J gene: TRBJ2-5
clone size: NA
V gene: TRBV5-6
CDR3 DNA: TGTGCCAGCAGCCCAGGGGCCCTGGGAGAGACCCAGTACTTC
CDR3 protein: CASSPGALGETQYF

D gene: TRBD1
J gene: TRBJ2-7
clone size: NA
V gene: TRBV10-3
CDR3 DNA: TGTGCCATCAGTGAGTTGGACAGGGACTACGAGCAGTACTTC
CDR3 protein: CAISELDRDYEQYF

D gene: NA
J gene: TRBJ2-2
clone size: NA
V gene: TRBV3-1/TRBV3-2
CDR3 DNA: TGTGCCAGCAGCCAAGATTGGCCGGGGACGAACACCGGGGAGCTGTTTTTT
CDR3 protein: CASSQDWPGTNTGELFF

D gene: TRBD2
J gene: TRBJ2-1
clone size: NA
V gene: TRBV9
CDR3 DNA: TGTGCCAGCAGCGTAGTGGGCAGCGGGGGGGACAATGAGCAGTTCTTC
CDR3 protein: CASSVVGSGGDNEQFF

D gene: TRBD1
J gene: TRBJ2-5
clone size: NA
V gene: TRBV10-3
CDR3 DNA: TGTGCCATCAGTGATGATAAGGACAGGGGTAGGGAGACCCAGTACTTC
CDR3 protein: CAISDDKDRGRETQYF

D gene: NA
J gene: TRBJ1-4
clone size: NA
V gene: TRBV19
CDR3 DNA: TGTGCCAGTAGCCCGTCGGGGGCAACTAATGAAAAACTGTTTTTT
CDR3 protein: CASSPSGATNEKLFF

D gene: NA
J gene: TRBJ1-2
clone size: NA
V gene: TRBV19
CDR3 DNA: TGTGCCAGTAGTATTTACAATGGCTACACCTTC
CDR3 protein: CASSIYNGYTF

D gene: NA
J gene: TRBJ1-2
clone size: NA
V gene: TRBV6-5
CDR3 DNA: TGTGCCAGCAGTAAAACACACCAGGGTAAAGGCTACACCTTC
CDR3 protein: CASSKTHQGKGYTF